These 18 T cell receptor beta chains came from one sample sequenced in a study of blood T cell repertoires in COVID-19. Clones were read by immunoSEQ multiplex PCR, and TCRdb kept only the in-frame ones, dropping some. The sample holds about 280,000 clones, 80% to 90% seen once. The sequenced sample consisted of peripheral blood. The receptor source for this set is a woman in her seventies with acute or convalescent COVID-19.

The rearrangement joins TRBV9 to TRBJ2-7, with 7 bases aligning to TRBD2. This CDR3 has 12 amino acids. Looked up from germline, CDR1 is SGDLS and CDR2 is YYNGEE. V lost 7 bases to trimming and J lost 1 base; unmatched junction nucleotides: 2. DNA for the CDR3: TGTGCCAGCGGGCGGGAGTCCTACGAGCAGTACTTC. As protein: CASGRESYEQYF.

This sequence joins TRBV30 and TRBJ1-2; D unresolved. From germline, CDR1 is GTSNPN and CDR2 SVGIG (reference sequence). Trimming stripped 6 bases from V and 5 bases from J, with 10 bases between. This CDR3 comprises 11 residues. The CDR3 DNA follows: TGTGCCTGCCCCCGGGATTATGGCTACACCTTC. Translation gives CACPRDYGYTF. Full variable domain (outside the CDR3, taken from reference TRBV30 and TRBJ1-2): SQTIHQWPATLVQPVGSPLSLECTVEGTSNPNLYWYRQAAGRGLQLLFYSVGIGQISSEVPQNLSASRPQDRQFILSSKKLLLSDSGFYLCACPRDYGYTFGSGTRLTVV.

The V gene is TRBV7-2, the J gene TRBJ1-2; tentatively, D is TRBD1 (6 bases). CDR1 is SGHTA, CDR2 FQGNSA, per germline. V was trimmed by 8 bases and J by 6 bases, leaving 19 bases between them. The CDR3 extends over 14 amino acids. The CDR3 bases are TGTGCCAGCGCACTAGGCACAGGGCTAGATGGCTACACCTTC. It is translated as CASALGTGLDGYTF.

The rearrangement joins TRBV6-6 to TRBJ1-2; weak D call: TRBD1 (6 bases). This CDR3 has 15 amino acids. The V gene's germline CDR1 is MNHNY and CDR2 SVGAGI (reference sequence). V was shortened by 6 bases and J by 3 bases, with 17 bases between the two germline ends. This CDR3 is CASSNGGANDYGYTF. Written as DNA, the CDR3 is TGTGCCAGCAGCAACGGGGGGGCTAATGACTATGGCTACACCTTC.

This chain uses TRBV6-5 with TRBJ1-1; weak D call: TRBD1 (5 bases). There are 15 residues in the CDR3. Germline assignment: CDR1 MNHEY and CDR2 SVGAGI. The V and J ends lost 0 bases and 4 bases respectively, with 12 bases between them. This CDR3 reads CASSYSYRSGTEAFF. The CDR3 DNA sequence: TGTGCCAGCAGTTACTCGTACAGGTCTGGCACTGAAGCTTTCTTT.

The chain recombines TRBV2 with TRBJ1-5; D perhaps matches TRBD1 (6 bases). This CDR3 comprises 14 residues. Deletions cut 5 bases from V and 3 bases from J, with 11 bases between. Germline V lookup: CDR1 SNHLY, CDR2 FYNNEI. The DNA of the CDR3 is TGTGCCAGCAGTTGGACAGCCAACAATCAGCCCCAGCATTTT. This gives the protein CASSWTANNQPQHF.

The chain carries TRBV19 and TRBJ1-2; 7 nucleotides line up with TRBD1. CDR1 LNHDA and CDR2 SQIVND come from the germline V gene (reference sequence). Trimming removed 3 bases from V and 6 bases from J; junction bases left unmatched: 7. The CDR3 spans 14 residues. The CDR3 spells CASSISKGADGYTF. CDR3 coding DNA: TGTGCCAGTAGTATCTCGAAGGGGGCCGATGGCTACACCTTC.

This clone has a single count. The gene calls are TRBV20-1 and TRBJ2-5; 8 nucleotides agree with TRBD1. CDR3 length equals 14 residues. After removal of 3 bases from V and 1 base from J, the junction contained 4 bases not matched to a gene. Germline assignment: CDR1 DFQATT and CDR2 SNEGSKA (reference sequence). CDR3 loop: CSASLGQGQETQYF. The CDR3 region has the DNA TGCAGTGCTAGTTTAGGACAGGGCCAAGAGACCCAGTACTTC.

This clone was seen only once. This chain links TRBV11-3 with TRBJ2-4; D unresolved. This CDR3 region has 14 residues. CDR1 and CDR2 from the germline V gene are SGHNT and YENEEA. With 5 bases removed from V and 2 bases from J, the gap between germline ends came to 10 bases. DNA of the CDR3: TGTGCCAGCAGCCAGTCGGGTTCCAAAAACATTCAGTACTTC. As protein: CASSQSGSKNIQYF.

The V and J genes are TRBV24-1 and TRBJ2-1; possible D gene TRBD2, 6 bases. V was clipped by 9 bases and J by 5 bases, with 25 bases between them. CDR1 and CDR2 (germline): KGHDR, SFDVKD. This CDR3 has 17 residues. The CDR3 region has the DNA TGTGCCACCGGAGTGGGGAGCCTAGGCGGGGCCCACAATGAGCAGTTCTTC. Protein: CATGVGSLGGAHNEQFF.

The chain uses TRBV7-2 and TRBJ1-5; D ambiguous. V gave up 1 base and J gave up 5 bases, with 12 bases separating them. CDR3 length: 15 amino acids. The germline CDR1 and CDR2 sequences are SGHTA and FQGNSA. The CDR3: CASSLVSGRHQPQHF. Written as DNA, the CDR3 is TGTGCCAGCAGCTTAGTATCAGGCAGACATCAGCCCCAGCATTTT.

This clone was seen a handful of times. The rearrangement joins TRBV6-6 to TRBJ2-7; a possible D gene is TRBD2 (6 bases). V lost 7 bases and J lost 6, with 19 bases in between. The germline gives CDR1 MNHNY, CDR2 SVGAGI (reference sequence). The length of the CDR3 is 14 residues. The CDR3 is CASTTTGLGGEQYF. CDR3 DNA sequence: TGTGCCAGCACTACCACCGGGTTGGGGGGCGAGCAGTACTTC.

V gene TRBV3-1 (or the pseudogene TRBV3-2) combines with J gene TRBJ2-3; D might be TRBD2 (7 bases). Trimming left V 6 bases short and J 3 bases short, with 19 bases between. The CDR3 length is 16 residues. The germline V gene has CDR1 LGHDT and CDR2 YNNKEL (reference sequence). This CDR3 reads CASSRRRGGTTDTQYF. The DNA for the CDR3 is TGTGCCAGCAGTCGTAGGAGGGGGGGAACAACAGATACGCAGTATTTT.

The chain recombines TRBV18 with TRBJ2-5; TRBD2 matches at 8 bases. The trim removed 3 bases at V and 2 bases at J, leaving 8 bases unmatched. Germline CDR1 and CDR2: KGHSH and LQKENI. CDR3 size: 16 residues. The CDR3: CASSPRDSGAQETQYF. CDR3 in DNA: TGTGCCAGCTCACCCCGGGATAGCGGGGCTCAAGAGACCCAGTACTTC.

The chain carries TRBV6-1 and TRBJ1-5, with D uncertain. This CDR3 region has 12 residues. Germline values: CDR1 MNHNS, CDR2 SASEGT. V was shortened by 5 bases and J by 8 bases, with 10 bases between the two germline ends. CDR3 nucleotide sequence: TGTGCCAGCAGTTATGAAGGAGAGCCCCAGCATTTT. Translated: CASSYEGEPQHF.

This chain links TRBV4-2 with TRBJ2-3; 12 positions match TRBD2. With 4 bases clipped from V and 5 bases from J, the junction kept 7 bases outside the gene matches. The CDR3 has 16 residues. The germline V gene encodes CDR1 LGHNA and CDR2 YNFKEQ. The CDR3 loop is CASSRILAGGRDTQYF. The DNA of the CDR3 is TGTGCCAGCAGCCGGATACTAGCGGGGGGCCGAGATACGCAGTATTTT.

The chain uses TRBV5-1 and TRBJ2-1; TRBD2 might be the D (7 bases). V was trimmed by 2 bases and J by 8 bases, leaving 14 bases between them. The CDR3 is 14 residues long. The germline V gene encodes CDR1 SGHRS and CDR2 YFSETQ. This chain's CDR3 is CASSFIRGGHEQFF. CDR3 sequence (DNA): TGCGCCAGCAGCTTTATTCGCGGGGGCCATGAGCAGTTCTTC.

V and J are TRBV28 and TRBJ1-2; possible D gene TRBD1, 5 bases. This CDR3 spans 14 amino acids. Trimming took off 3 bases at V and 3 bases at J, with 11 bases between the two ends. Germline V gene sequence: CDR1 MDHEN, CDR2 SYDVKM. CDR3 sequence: CASSFLQADYGYTF. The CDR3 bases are TGTGCCAGCAGTTTTCTACAGGCGGACTATGGCTACACCTTC.